A single sample gave rise to the 23 T cell receptor beta chains below, sequenced in a study of T cells in Graves' hyperthyroidism and ophthalmopathy. Researchers amplified the TCR beta CDR3 regions from RNA transcripts. The HTBI primer set drove a first-round RT-PCR of the TCR CDR3. A single record per CDR3 protein comes from TCRdb applying MiXCR to the multiplex PCR reads. This table has 560,000 or so distinct CDR3 sequences, less than 20% appearing once. Sequencing was carried out using blood. The receptors originated from a middle-aged man with Graves' ophthalmopathy.

This clonotype was seen ten or more times. The rearrangement joins TRBV11-2 to TRBJ2-5; 7 nucleotides match TRBD1. The germline gives CDR1 SGHAT, CDR2 FQNNGV. The V and J ends lost 5 bases and 2 bases, in that order; junction bases with no gene match: 5. The CDR3 has 14 residues. Here the CDR3 reads CASSLQGSQETQYF. The CDR3 DNA reads TGTGCCAGCAGCCTACAGGGGTCACAAGAGACCCAGTACTTC.

The genes are TRBV18 and TRBJ2-7; 10 bases are shared with TRBD2. With V trimmed by 3 bases and J by 0 bases, 11 bases remained unmatched. Germline loops: CDR1 KGHSH, CDR2 LQKENI. This CDR3 is 18 amino acids long. In DNA form, the CDR3 reads TGTGCCAGCTCACCCGACCGGGGACTAGCGCACGACTCCTACGAGCAGTACTTC. Translated, it gives CASSPDRGLAHDSYEQYF.

This clonotype was seen only a few times. This chain joins TRBV11-2 and TRBJ2-1; 10 nucleotides match TRBD2. The CDR3 has 17 residues. Germline values: CDR1 SGHAT, CDR2 FQNNGV. V lost 1 base, J lost 4 bases, and 7 bases stayed unmatched. The CDR3 coding sequence is TGTGCCAGCAGCTTAGGACATAGCGGGAGGACATACAATGAGCAGTTCTTC. Translating it yields CASSLGHSGRTYNEQFF.

This clonotype was found a few times. A read error is possible here, since a much larger clone lies one base away. J is TRBJ2-3 and V is TRBV2; D is unclear. Trimming cost V 5 bases and J 1 base, with 10 bases left between them. CDR3 length equals 14 residues. In germline, CDR1 is SNHLY, CDR2 FYNNEI. CDR3: CASSRVGGTDTQYF. The CDR3 DNA is TGTGCCAGCAGTAGGGTTGGGGGCACAGATACGCAGTATTTT.

V usage is TRBV11-2 and J usage is TRBJ2-7; 11 nucleotides align to TRBD2. CDR3 length: 16 residues. Trimming at V came to 2 bases and at J to 4 bases, leaving 7 bases not matched to a gene. Looked up from germline, CDR1 is SGHAT and CDR2 is FQNNGV. DNA for the CDR3: TGTGCCAGCAGCTTAAGATTAGCGGGGGGGCCATACGAGCAGTACTTC. Translation gives CASSLRLAGGPYEQYF.

V is TRBV4-1 and J is TRBJ2-5; D is ambiguous. The CDR3 is 15 residues long. Germline assignment: CDR1 MGHRA and CDR2 YSYEKL. The V end was cut by 1 base, the J end by 2 bases, with 11 bases between. The CDR3 protein is CASSQAFRFQETQYF. The CDR3 DNA reads as TGCGCCAGCAGCCAAGCGTTCCGGTTTCAAGAGACCCAGTACTTC.

The chain employs TRBV28 and TRBJ1-1; TRBD1 aligns across 9 bases. The junction had 14 bases not matched to a gene; V was cut back by 7 bases and J by 8 bases. The CDR3 extends over 15 amino acids. Germline V gene lookup returns CDR1 MDHEN and CDR2 SYDVKM. The CDR3 DNA is TGTGCCAGCATCGTCTACAGGGGGCGTAAGTTGGAAGCTTTCTTT. It codes for CASIVYRGRKLEAFF. The full variable domain, rest sourced from reference TRBV28 and TRBJ1-1, is DVKVTQSSRYLVKRTGEKVFLECVQDMDHENMFWYRQDPGLGLRLIYFSYDVKMKEKGDIPEGYSVSREKKERFSLILESASTNQTSMYLCASIVYRGRKLEAFFGQGTRLTVV.

This clonotype was counted between two and nine times. This sequence joins TRBV6-2 or TRBV6-3 and TRBJ1-2; 9 nucleotides line up with TRBD1. Germline V gene sequence: CDR1 MNHEY, CDR2 SVGEGT. The CDR3 is 16 amino acids. V trimming: 7 bases; J trimming: 0 bases; junction bases outside the gene matches: 9. The CDR3 DNA is TGTGCCAGCACCATAACAGGGGGCGCCTCTAACTATGGCTACACCTTC. Residues: CASTITGGASNYGYTF.

V gene TRBV27 combines with J gene TRBJ2-1, with D tentatively TRBD1 (5 bases). Germline CDR1 reads MNHEY; CDR2 reads SMNVEV (reference sequence). V was pared by 9 bases and J by 12 bases, with 21 bases between. The CDR3 has 13 amino acids. CDR3 loop: CASFGLGAPGQFF. The CDR3 nucleotides are TGTGCCAGTTTTGGTTTAGGGGCGCCGGGGCAGTTCTTC.

This clonotype appeared a single time. This may arise from a read error, as a much more abundant clone is one base away. The rearrangement links TRBV27 to TRBJ2-3; 9 bases fit TRBD1. Per the germline V gene, CDR1 is MNHEY and CDR2 is SMNVEV (reference sequence). CDR3 length equals 14 residues. The CDR3 spells CVSSLDRGADTQYF. For the CDR3, the DNA is TGTGTCAGCAGTTTAGACAGGGGGGCAGATACGCAGTATTTT.

Ten or more counts support this clonotype. The chain uses TRBV6-1 and TRBJ2-7; the D is unclear. From germline, CDR1 is MNHNS and CDR2 SASEGT. The V gene lost 5 bases and the J gene lost 2 bases, with 13 bases spanning the gap. The CDR3 extends over 14 amino acids. The CDR3 here is CASSKDGPAYEQYF. The CDR3 DNA reads TGTGCCAGCAGTAAGGACGGACCAGCCTACGAGCAGTACTTC.

This clonotype was counted ten times or more. The CDR3 spells CASSEGTYQETQYF. The CDR3 DNA sequence: TGTGCCAGCAGTGAAGGAACGTACCAAGAGACCCAGTACTTC. This chain uses TRBV2 with TRBJ2-5; D is unclear. The V end was cut by 1 base, the J end by 0 bases, with 6 bases between. CDR1 and CDR2 from the germline V gene are SNHLY and FYNNEI. This CDR3 spans 14 amino acids.

In its sample, this clonotype was seen once. The chain links TRBV19 to TRBJ2-1, with 7 bases matching TRBD2. Per the germline V gene, CDR1 is LNHDA and CDR2 is SQIVND (reference sequence). The CDR3 runs to 16 residues. The V and J ends lost 0 bases and 4 bases, in that order; junction bases with no gene match: 6. CDR3: CASSIDVTGGYNEQFF. The CDR3 DNA sequence: TGTGCCAGTAGTATAGATGTGACGGGGGGATACAATGAGCAGTTCTTC.

A few counts support this clonotype. The chain carries TRBV9 and TRBJ1-2; D gene uncertain. This CDR3 spans 13 amino acids. Germline V gives CDR1 SGDLS, CDR2 YYNGEE. V lost 2 bases, J lost 3 bases, and 8 bases lay in between. CDR3 protein: CASSVSWDYGYTF. CDR3 in DNA: TGTGCCAGCAGCGTGTCGTGGGACTATGGCTACACCTTC.

The sample holds a few counts of this clonotype. This chain connects TRBV5-1 to TRBJ2-2, with a tentative D call TRBD2 (6 bases). CDR3 length equals 16 residues. Germline CDR1 is SGHRS and CDR2 is YFSETQ. Trimming removed 5 bases at V and 2 bases at J, with 16 bases between. The CDR3 sequence is CASRGQVAENTGELFF. In DNA, the CDR3 is TGCGCCAGCAGGGGGCAGGTAGCGGAAAACACCGGGGAGCTGTTTTTT.

This clonotype showed up many times. The V call is TRBV3-1, the J call TRBJ1-1, with D unresolved. CDR3 size: 13 residues. V was clipped by 1 base and J by 3 bases, with 6 bases between them. Germline loops: CDR1 LGHDT, CDR2 YNNKEL (reference sequence). In nucleotides, the CDR3 is TGTGCCAGCAGCCAAGGACCCCACACTGAAGCTTTCTTT. This encodes CASSQGPHTEAFF.

In its sample, this clonotype was seen a few times. The chain joins TRBV6-1 to TRBJ2-5; either TRBD1 or TRBD2 may supply D (5 bases each). V was pared by 5 bases and J by 0 bases, with 16 bases between. The CDR3 has 16 residues. Germline CDR1 is MNHNS and CDR2 is SASEGT. For the CDR3, the DNA is TGTGCCAGCAGTCCCCATCCAGAGGGGTACCAAGAGACCCAGTACTTC. This translates into CASSPHPEGYQETQYF.

This clonotype occurred a few times. The chain employs TRBV19 and TRBJ1-5; TRBD1 is a possible D gene (6 bases). Per the germline V gene, CDR1 is LNHDA and CDR2 is SQIVND (reference sequence). The CDR3 runs to 15 residues. Deletions cut 3 bases from V and 1 base from J, with 10 bases between. The CDR3, as DNA: TGTGCCAGTAGTATGGGGGGCGCGAGCAATCAGCCCCAGCATTTT. Translated: CASSMGGASNQPQHF. The entire variable domain, with the rest obtained from reference TRBV19 and TRBJ1-5, is as follows: DGGITQSPKYLFRKEGQNVTLSCEQNLNHDAMYWYRQDPGQGLRLIYYSQIVNDFQKGDIAEGYSVSREKKESFPLTVTSAQKNPTAFYLCASSMGGASNQPQHFGDGTRLSIL.

This clonotype showed up many times. The chain combines TRBV28 with TRBJ2-6; D unclear. Germline V gene sequence: CDR1 MDHEN, CDR2 SYDVKM. The CDR3 extends over 14 amino acids. Trimming cost V 3 bases and J 0 bases, with 3 bases left between them. This chain's CDR3 is CASSFPSGANVLTF. CDR3 DNA: TGTGCCAGCAGTTTTCCCTCTGGGGCCAACGTCCTGACTTTC.

In this sample, this clonotype turned up many times. The rearrangement uses TRBV11-2 and TRBJ1-2, with D perhaps matching TRBD1 (5 bases). Between the trimmed V and J ends, which lost 5 bases and 7 bases, there was a span of 20 bases. Germline assignment: CDR1 SGHAT and CDR2 FQNNGV. There are 15 residues in the CDR3. CDR3 sequence (DNA): TGTGCCAGCAGCCATCGCAATCCGGGGCTGGGTGGCTACACCTTC. It is translated as CASSHRNPGLGGYTF.

This clonotype was counted many times. One end of the junction varies from germline; a read error may be responsible. The J gene is TRBJ2-5, the V gene TRBV7-2; D is perhaps TRBD2 (5 bases). The CDR3 consists of 12 residues. The germline V gene encodes CDR1 SGHTA and CDR2 FQGNSA. In DNA, the CDR3 is TGTGCCAGTAGCTTGAGGAGGGAGACCCAGTACTTC. Protein product: CASSLRRETQYF.

This clonotype was picked up a small number of times. V and J are TRBV4-1 and TRBJ2-1; D is possibly TRBD1 (6 bases). The CDR3 sequence is 20 residues long. In germline, CDR1 is MGHRA, CDR2 YSYEKL. V lost 4 bases and J lost 4, with 29 bases in between. Here the CDR3 reads CASSRIQGMGRALKYNEQFF. CDR3 DNA: TGCGCCAGCAGCCGCATCCAGGGGATGGGGAGAGCCTTAAAATACAATGAGCAGTTCTTC.

This clonotype was detected ten times or more. The J gene is TRBJ2-7, the V gene TRBV12-3 or TRBV12-4; D remains unclear. The V end was cut by 5 bases, the J end by 2 bases, with 13 bases between. The CDR3 length is 14 residues. The chain's CDR3 is CASSLVATAYEQYF. CDR3 DNA sequence: TGTGCCAGCAGTCTGGTAGCTACAGCCTACGAGCAGTACTTC.